These T cell receptor beta chains were read from a single sample in a study of early T cells in non-severe SARS-CoV-2 infection. TCRdb reprocessed the 5' RACE reads via MiXCR and lists one record per CDR3 protein. The top ten clones hold roughly 8.1% of a sample with fewer than 100,000 distinct CDR3 sequences, over 5% of them seen once. Input material: whole blood. The source of these receptors is an adult who was a healthcare worker with PCR-confirmed SARS-CoV-2 infection or an uninfected control (not recorded which). Both conserved end residues are part of each CDR3. The D gene is left open where the match is weak. Clone size appears in some rows only: once, few, many, or a class for an expanded clone.

V gene,J gene,clone size,D gene,CDR3 DNA,CDR3 protein
TRBV5-4,TRBJ2-7,few,TRBD1,TGTGCCAGCAGCCCGGGACAGGGGTCCTACGAGCAGTACTTC,CASSPGQGSYEQYF
TRBV7-8,TRBJ2-3,few,TRBD2,TGTGCCAGCAGTCCTCAGCGGGGGGCAAGCACAGATACGCAGTATTTT,CASSPQRGASTDTQYF
TRBV3-1,TRBJ1-6,few,TRBD1,TGTGCCAGCAGCCATCGTGCGACAGGGCGGAATTCACCCCTCCACTTT,CASSHRATGRNSPLHF
TRBV4-1,TRBJ2-1,many,-,TGCGCCAGCAGCCAAGGAGCCGACACGGAAGGATACAATGAGCAGTTCTTC,CASSQGADTEGYNEQFF
TRBV20-1,TRBJ1-2,many,TRBD1,TGCAGTGCTTTGGGGACAGGGGGCGCCTATGGCTACACCTTC,CSALGTGGAYGYTF
TRBV6-1,TRBJ1-3,few,TRBD1,TGTGCCAGCAGTGACTACAACCGGGACAGGGCACACACCATATATTTT,CASSDYNRDRAHTIYF
TRBV11-2,TRBJ2-7,few,TRBD1,TGTGCCAGCAGCCCGCCGGTCATCGGGACAGGGTCCTACGAGCAGTACTTC,CASSPPVIGTGSYEQYF
TRBV6-1,TRBJ2-2,many,TRBD1,TGTGCCAGCAGTGAAGTCCCGGGACAGGGGGCTGGTGGGGAGCTGTTTTTT,CASSEVPGQGAGGELFF
TRBV18,TRBJ2-3,few,-,TGTGCCAGCTCACCACGGACAGACCGCACAGATACGCAGTATTTT,CASSPRTDRTDTQYF
TRBV30,TRBJ2-1,many,-,TGTGCCTGGAGTGCAGGGGATGAGCAGTTCTTC,CAWSAGDEQFF
TRBV29-1,TRBJ2-7,-,-,TGCAGCGTTGCTGCCGCCCCGGCCTACGAGCAGTACTTC,CSVAAAPAYEQYF
TRBV2,TRBJ2-1,many,-,TGTGCCAGCGGGACCACAAGGGGCAATGAGCAGTTCTTC,CASGTTRGNEQFF
TRBV28,TRBJ2-1,few,-,TGTGCCAGCGGCGGGTACAATGAGCAGTTCTTC,CASGGYNEQFF